This TCR beta chain was sequenced during a study of PD-L1 blockade in urothelial cancer. Time point meaning: peripheral blood 6 weeks after treatment start. The V gene's germline CDR1 is SGHRS and CDR2 YFSETQ. Trimming removed 0 bases from V and 0 bases from J; junction bases left unmatched: 4. The CDR3 totals 16 residues. Only in-frame clones appear in the TCRdb table, and some are missing; sequencing was by immunoSEQ multiplex PCR. The sample contains around 33,000 clones, 70% to 90% of which appear only once. In regard to this clone: Its antigen is unidentified.

General study results and limits: Better survival was predicted by below-median pretreatment blood TCR clonality.

The starting material was PBMCs, obtained around atezolizumab (anti-PD-L1) treatment. This TCR came from a man older than 75 with urothelial cancer. The chain combines TRBV5-1 with TRBJ2-5; 8 bases fit TRBD2. CDR3 bases: TGCGCCAGCAGCTTGGCCGCTAGCGGGCACCAAGAGACCCAGTACTTC. Translating gives CASSLAASGHQETQYF.